This entry concerns a single TCR beta chain. Its antigen is currently unknown. This entry is derived from a study of cytomegalovirus exposure and HLA in healthy donors. Germline V CDR1 and CDR2: GTSNPN, SVGIG (reference sequence). This CDR3 region has 13 residues. Germline trimming cut 0 bases from V and 4 bases from J; bases unmatched to any gene: 0. It was with 60 Vbeta and 13 Jbeta primers that the PCR ran. Produced via immunoSEQ multiplex PCR; TCRdb's table is partial and in-frame only. The repertoire consists of 200,000 to 300,000 clones, with approximately 82% occurring once and the leading ten covering less than 9%. Overall study results and limits: Most of the CMV-associated TCR beta chains (in a later analysis) appeared to be HLA-restricted. Cytomegalovirus association was listed for 150 or so TCR beta chains. Earlier analysis found most TCR beta V segments productive about 90% or about 30% of the time.

The chain has TRBV30 and TRBJ2-5; TRBD2 aligns across 9 bases. The sequenced sample consisted of PBMCs. This TCR derives from a woman aged 55-69 years in good health and CMV-seropositive. The DNA of the CDR3 is TGTGCCTGGAGTGTACTAGCGGGAGAGACCCAGTACTTC. Translated: CAWSVLAGETQYF.